The 19 T cell receptor beta chains below all came from one sample that was sequenced in a study of cytomegalovirus exposure and HLA in healthy donors. The PCR used 60 Vbeta and 13 Jbeta primers. Clones were read by immunoSEQ multiplex PCR, and TCRdb kept only the in-frame ones, dropping some. The table records 100,000 to 150,000 clones, just under 80% of them present only once. Sequences were obtained from PBMCs. The receptor set was obtained from a woman between 18 and 29 years old in good health and CMV-seronegative.

This clone was counted only a few times. Other DNA sequences in this sample translate to the same CDR3. The V gene is TRBV4-1, the J gene TRBJ2-1; 14 bases line up with TRBD2. The CDR3 loop spans 18 amino acids. V trimming: 6 bases; J trimming: 6 bases; junction bases outside the gene matches: 13. Germline V lookup: CDR1 MGHRA, CDR2 YSYEKL. CDR3 DNA sequence: TGCGCCAGCAGGCAAATAGACCTAGGACTAGCGGGGGGCAATGAGCAGTTCTTC. This codes for CASRQIDLGLAGGNEQFF.

The chain is built from TRBV6-1 and TRBJ1-2, with D perhaps matching TRBD1 (5 bases). Germline-derived CDR1 and CDR2 are MNHNS and SASEGT. CDR3 size: 16 residues. Trimming removed 1 base from V and 4 bases from J, with 16 bases in between. The CDR3 region has the DNA TGTGCCAGCAGTGAAGTGGGGCAGGATCTCCCCTATGGCTACACCTTC. As protein: CASSEVGQDLPYGYTF.

In its sample, this clone was seen a few times. This chain joins TRBV14 and TRBJ2-3, with 10 bases lining up with TRBD2. The CDR3 covers 14 residues. Germline V gene lookup returns CDR1 SGHDN and CDR2 FVKESK. The V and J ends lost 6 bases and 5 bases, in that order; junction bases with no gene match: 5. DNA for the CDR3: TGTGCCAGCAGTCCTCTAGCGGGAGTAGATACGCAGTATTTT. Protein product: CASSPLAGVDTQYF.

This chain connects TRBV5-1 to TRBJ2-5; 7 bases align to TRBD2. Germline values: CDR1 SGHRS, CDR2 YFSETQ. The V and J ends lost 2 bases and 5 bases, in that order; junction bases with no gene match: 18. This CDR3 has 18 amino acids. Written as DNA, the CDR3 is TGCGCCAGCAGCTTTGCCCAAACTAGTTGGCGGGAGAGGGAGACCCAGTACTTC. The encoded protein is CASSFAQTSWRERETQYF.

The CDR3 bases are TGTGCCGGGGGGACAGGCAGCAATCAGCCCCAGCATTTT. This encodes CAGGTGSNQPQHF. The chain is built from TRBV6-8 and TRBJ1-5; 8 bases are a match to TRBD1. This CDR3 is built from 13 residues. The V and J ends lost 11 bases and 1 base, in that order; junction bases with no gene match: 4. The V gene's germline CDR1 is MNHGY and CDR2 SAAAGT.

This clone was seen once. The V call is TRBV14, the J call TRBJ1-4, with 7 bases fitting TRBD1. V lost 5 bases, J lost 0 bases, and 9 bases stayed unmatched. Per germline, CDR1 SGHDN and CDR2 FVKESK. This CDR3 spans 17 amino acids. This chain's CDR3 is CASSAGQYSATNEKLFF. CDR3 bases: TGTGCCAGCAGCGCGGGACAGTATTCCGCAACTAATGAAAAACTGTTTTTT. The whole variable domain, filled in from reference TRBV14 and TRBJ1-4, reads EAGVTQFPSHSVIEKGQTVTLRCDPISGHDNLYWYRRVMGKEIKFLLHFVKESKQDESGMPNNRFLAERTGGTYSTLKVQPAELEDSGVYFCASSAGQYSATNEKLFFGSGTQLSVL.

The gene calls are TRBV9 and TRBJ2-1; no definite D call. The CDR3 covers 13 residues. The germline gives CDR1 SGDLS, CDR2 YYNGEE. V lost 3 bases, J lost 0 bases, and 4 bases lay in between. The CDR3 reads CASSGDSYNEQFF. Written as DNA, the CDR3 is TGTGCCAGCAGCGGCGACTCCTACAATGAGCAGTTCTTC.

J is TRBJ1-5 and V is TRBV6-6, with D hard to call. The V end lost 2 bases, the J end lost 5 bases, and 16 bases lay between the germline ends. The CDR3 consists of 16 residues. Germline-derived CDR1 and CDR2 are MNHNY and SVGAGI (reference sequence). As DNA, the CDR3 is TGTGCCAGCAGTTACCTCCTAGGCGGGGAGGATCAGCCCCAGCATTTT. Translating gives CASSYLLGGEDQPQHF.

V and J are TRBV5-1 and TRBJ2-2; 13 bases are shared with TRBD2. The germline gives CDR1 SGHRS, CDR2 YFSETQ. This CDR3 is 17 amino acids long. Trimming cost V 5 bases and J 2 bases; bases outside gene matches: 6. This chain's CDR3 is CASRAPGLAGNTGELFF. For the CDR3, the DNA is TGCGCCAGCAGGGCGCCGGGACTAGCGGGAAACACCGGGGAGCTGTTTTTT.

This sequence joins TRBV14 and TRBJ1-1; tentative D call: TRBD1 (5 bases). In germline, CDR1 is SGHDN, CDR2 FVKESK. This CDR3 region has 13 residues. Trimming stripped 6 bases from V and 5 bases from J, with 13 bases between. The CDR3, as DNA: TGTGCCAGCAGGCTTGTGGGGGGGACTGAAGCTTTCTTT. This gives the protein CASRLVGGTEAFF.

This chain connects TRBV19 to TRBJ2-5; TRBD2 agrees at 14 bases. This CDR3 has 16 residues. With V trimmed by 3 bases and J by 7 bases, 7 bases remained unmatched. CDR1 LNHDA and CDR2 SQIVND come from the germline V gene (reference sequence). CDR3: CASSMTSGRAMGTQYF. The CDR3 nucleotides read TGTGCCAGTAGTATGACTAGCGGGAGGGCGATGGGGACCCAGTACTTC.

This chain joins TRBV7-2 and TRBJ2-7; TRBD1 agrees at 10 bases. Germline V gene lookup returns CDR1 SGHTA and CDR2 FQGNSA. This CDR3 comprises 17 residues. V lost 5 bases and J lost 0; bases outside the gene matches: 10. In DNA, the CDR3 is TGTGCCAGCAGCCTACCGGGGACAGGGGAATACTCCTACGAGCAGTACTTC. Translated, it gives CASSLPGTGEYSYEQYF. Drawing the rest from reference TRBV7-2 and TRBJ2-7, the complete variable domain is GAGVSQSPSNKVTEKGKDVELRCDPISGHTALYWYRQSLGQGLEFLIYFQGNSAPDKSGLPSDRFSAERTGGSVSTLTIQRTQQEDSAVYLCASSLPGTGEYSYEQYFGPGTRLTVT.

The chain recombines TRBV10-3 with TRBJ2-3, with 9 bases matching TRBD1. CDR1 and CDR2 from the germline V gene are ENHRY and SYGVKD. CDR3 size: 14 residues. V was pared by 11 bases and J by 2 bases, with 8 bases of the junction left unmatched. CDR3 sequence: CASHGQGNTDTQYF. CDR3 in DNA: TGTGCCTCCCATGGACAGGGGAACACAGATACGCAGTATTTT.

This rearrangement joins TRBV6-5 to TRBJ1-1; TRBD1 is a possible D gene (6 bases). CDR1 and CDR2 from the germline V gene are MNHEY and SVGAGI. Trimming took off 7 bases at V and 2 bases at J, with 14 bases between the two ends. The CDR3 covers 14 residues. CDR3 region: CASNRGGANTEAFF. DNA for the CDR3: TGTGCCAGCAATCGCGGGGGGGCTAACACTGAAGCTTTCTTT.

The chain joins TRBV5-4 to TRBJ1-2; 7 bases fit TRBD1. This CDR3 is built from 13 residues. V lost 7 bases, J lost 4 bases, and 7 bases stayed unmatched. Germline V gene lookup returns CDR1 SGHNT and CDR2 YYREEE (reference sequence). CDR3 nucleotide sequence: TGTGCCAGCGGTTTTGGGACAGTCTATGGCTACACCTTC. Its protein product is CASGFGTVYGYTF.

The rearrangement links TRBV5-1 to TRBJ1-1, with 8 bases lining up with TRBD1. Germline V CDR1 and CDR2: SGHRS, YFSETQ. This CDR3 contains 16 residues. Trimming cost V 0 bases and J 7 bases; bases outside gene matches: 11. For the CDR3, the DNA is TGCGCCAGCAGCTTGGTGCAGGGGGCTTTTGGAGGTGAAGCTTTCTTT. Protein sequence: CASSLVQGAFGGEAFF.

This clone was seen a few times. The V and J genes are TRBV7-2 and TRBJ2-1; 8 bases line up with TRBD2. The CDR3 sequence is 15 residues long. CDR1 SGHTA and CDR2 FQGNSA come from the germline V gene. Losses at the gene ends were 5 bases for V and 4 bases for J; bases not matched to a gene: 7. The DNA of the CDR3 is TGTGCCAGCAGCGAACGGGCTAGCGGGTACAATGAGCAGTTCTTC. As protein: CASSERASGYNEQFF.

J is TRBJ2-7 and V is TRBV2, with a tentative D call TRBD2 (6 bases). This CDR3 is built from 16 residues. The V end lost 7 bases, the J end lost 4 bases, and 23 bases lay between the germline ends. Germline lookup yields CDR1 SNHLY and CDR2 FYNNEI. The CDR3 nucleotides read TGTGCCAGCACTCCGGGAGCAGAGAACCTGAGATACGAGCAGTACTTC. It encodes CASTPGAENLRYEQYF. Full variable domain (remainder filled in from reference TRBV2 and TRBJ2-7): EPEVTQTPSHQVTQMGQEVILRCVPISNHLYFYWYRQILGQKVEFLVSFYNNEISEKSEIFDDQFSVERPDGSNFTLKIRSTKLEDSAMYFCASTPGAENLRYEQYFGPGTRLTVT.

V usage is TRBV6-5 and J usage is TRBJ1-3; tentative D call: TRBD1 (5 bases). The CDR3 contains 14 residues. Germline lookup yields CDR1 MNHEY and CDR2 SVGAGI. V was clipped by 5 bases and J by 3 bases, with 11 bases between them. This CDR3 reads CASSPGLGGNTIYF. CDR3 DNA sequence: TGTGCCAGCAGTCCAGGGTTAGGTGGAAACACCATATATTTT.